The entry below describes one TCR beta chain. Germline CDR1 reads SGHDN; CDR2 reads FVKESK. The CDR3 loop spans 16 amino acids. V lost 5 bases, J lost 8 bases, and 8 bases stayed unmatched. The method was immunoSEQ multiplex PCR; TCRdb's version includes in-frame clones alone and lacks a portion of them. Among tens of thousands of clones, 90% to 95% were seen once, and the ten largest hold roughly 4.5%. The sequence was obtained from a man in his forties or fifties with rheumatoid arthritis. Sequencing was carried out using PBMCs. The chain combines TRBV14 with TRBJ2-1; 14 bases agree with TRBD2. In DNA form, the CDR3 reads TGTGCCAGCAGCACCCAGACTAGCGGGAGGGCCTATGAGCAGTTCTTC. The encoded protein is CASSTQTSGRAYEQFF.